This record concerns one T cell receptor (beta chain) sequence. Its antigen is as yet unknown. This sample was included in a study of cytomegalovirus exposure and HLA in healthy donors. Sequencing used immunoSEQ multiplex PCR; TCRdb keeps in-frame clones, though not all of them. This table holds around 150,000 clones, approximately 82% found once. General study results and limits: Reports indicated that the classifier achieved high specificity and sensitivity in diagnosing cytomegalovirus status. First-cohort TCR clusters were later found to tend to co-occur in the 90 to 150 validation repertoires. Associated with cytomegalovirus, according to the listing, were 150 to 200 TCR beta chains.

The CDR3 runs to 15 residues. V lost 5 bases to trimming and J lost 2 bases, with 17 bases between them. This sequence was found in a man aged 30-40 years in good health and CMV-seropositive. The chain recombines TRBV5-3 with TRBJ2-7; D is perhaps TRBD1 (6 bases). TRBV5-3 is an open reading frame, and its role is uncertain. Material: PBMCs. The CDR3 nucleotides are TGTGCCAGAAGACACTCCAGGGGATGTCCCTACGAGCAGTACTTC. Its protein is CARRHSRGCPYEQYF.